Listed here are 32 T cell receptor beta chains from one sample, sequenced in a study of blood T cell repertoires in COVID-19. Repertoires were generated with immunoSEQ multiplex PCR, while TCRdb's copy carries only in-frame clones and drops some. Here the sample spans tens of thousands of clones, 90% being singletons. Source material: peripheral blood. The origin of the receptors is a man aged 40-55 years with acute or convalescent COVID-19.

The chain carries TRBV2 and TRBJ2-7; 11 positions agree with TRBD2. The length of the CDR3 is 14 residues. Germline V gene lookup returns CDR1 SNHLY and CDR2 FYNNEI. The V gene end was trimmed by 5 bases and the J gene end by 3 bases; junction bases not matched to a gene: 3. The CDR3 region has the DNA TGTGCCAGCAGTTCGACTAGCGGGAACTACGAGCAGTACTTC. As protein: CASSSTSGNYEQYF.

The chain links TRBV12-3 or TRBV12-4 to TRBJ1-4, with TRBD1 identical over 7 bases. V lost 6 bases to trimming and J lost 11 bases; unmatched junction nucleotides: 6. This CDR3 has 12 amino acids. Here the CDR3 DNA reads TGTGCCAGCAGCCGGGACAGCAGGAAACTGTTTTTT. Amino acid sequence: CASSRDSRKLFF.

This chain's CDR3 is CASSLSTGTADTGELFF. In DNA, the CDR3 is TGTGCCAGCAGCTTATCCACCGGGACAGCGGACACCGGGGAGCTGTTTTTT. The chain employs TRBV7-2 and TRBJ2-2; 7 bases line up with TRBD1. This CDR3 has 17 amino acids. V trimming: 2 bases; J trimming: 3 bases; junction bases outside the gene matches: 9. Per the germline V gene, CDR1 is SGHTA and CDR2 is FQGNSA.

The chain's CDR3 is CAWSLGPSYEQYF. Here the CDR3 DNA reads TGTGCCTGGAGTTTGGGCCCCTCCTACGAGCAGTACTTC. V gene TRBV30 combines with J gene TRBJ2-7; D ambiguous. Germline V CDR1 and CDR2: GTSNPN, SVGIG (reference sequence). V lost 2 bases and J lost 0, with 8 bases in between. The CDR3 spans 13 residues.

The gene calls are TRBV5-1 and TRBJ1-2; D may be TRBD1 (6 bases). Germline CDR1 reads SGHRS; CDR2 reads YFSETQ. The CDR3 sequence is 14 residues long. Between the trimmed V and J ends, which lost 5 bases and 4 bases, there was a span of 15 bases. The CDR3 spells CASSSGTTSYGYTF. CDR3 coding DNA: TGCGCCAGCAGTTCCGGGACAACTTCCTATGGCTACACCTTC.

The CDR3 loop reads CASSPRLGSNGYTF. CDR3 DNA: TGTGCCAGCAGCCCCCGTCTAGGTTCCAACGGCTACACCTTC. The chain is built from TRBV5-4 and TRBJ1-2; no clear D gene. The CDR3 covers 14 residues. V lost 4 bases and J lost 8, with 18 bases in between. CDR1 and CDR2 (germline): SGHNT, YYREEE (reference sequence).

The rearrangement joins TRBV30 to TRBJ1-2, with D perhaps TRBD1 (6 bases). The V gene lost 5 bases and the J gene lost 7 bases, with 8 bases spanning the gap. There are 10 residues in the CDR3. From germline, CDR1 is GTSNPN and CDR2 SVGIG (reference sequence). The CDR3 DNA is TGTGCCTGGTACAGGGTTGGCTACACCTTC. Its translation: CAWYRVGYTF.

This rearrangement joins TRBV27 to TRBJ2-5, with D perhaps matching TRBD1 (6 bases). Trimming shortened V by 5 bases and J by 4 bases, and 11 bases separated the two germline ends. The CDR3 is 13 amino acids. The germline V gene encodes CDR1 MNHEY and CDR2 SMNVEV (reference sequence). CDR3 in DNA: TGTGCCAGCAGTCACAGGGCGGGAGAGACCCAGTACTTC. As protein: CASSHRAGETQYF.

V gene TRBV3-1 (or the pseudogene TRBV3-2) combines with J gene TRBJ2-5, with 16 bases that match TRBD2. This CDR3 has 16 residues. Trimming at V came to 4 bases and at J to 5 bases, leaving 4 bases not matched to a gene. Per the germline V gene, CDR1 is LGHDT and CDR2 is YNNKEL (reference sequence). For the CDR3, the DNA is TGTGCCAGCAGCCCCGGGACTAGCGGGAGGGTGGAGACCCAGTACTTC. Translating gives CASSPGTSGRVETQYF.

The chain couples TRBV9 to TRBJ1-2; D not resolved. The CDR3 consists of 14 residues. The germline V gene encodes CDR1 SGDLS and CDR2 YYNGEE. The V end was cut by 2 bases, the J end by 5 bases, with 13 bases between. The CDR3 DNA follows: TGTGCCAGCAGCGTCGATCTAGAGGGTTATGGCTACACCTTC. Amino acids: CASSVDLEGYGYTF.

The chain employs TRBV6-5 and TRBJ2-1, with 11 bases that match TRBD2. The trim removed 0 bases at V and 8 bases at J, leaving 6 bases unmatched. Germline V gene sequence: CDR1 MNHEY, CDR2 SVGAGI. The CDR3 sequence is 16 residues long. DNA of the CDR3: TGTGCCAGCAGTTACTCGAGCCTAGCGGGAGGCGATGAGCAGTTCTTC. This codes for CASSYSSLAGGDEQFF.

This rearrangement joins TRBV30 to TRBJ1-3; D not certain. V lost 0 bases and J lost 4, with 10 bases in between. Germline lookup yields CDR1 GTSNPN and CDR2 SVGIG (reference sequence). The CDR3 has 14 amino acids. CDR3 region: CAWSVLFGGNTIYF. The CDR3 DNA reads TGTGCCTGGAGTGTCCTCTTCGGGGGAAACACCATATATTTT.

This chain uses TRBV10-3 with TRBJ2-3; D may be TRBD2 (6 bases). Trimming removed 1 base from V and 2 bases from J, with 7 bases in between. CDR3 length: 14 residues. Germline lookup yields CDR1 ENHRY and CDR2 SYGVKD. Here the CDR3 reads CAISEWDFTDTQYF. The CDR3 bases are TGTGCCATCAGTGAGTGGGACTTCACAGATACGCAGTATTTT.

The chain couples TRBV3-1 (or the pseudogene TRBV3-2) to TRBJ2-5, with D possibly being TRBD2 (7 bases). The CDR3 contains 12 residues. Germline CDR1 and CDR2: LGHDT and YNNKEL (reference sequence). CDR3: CASEGGPETQYF. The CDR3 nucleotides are TGTGCAAGCGAGGGGGGGCCGGAGACCCAGTACTTC.

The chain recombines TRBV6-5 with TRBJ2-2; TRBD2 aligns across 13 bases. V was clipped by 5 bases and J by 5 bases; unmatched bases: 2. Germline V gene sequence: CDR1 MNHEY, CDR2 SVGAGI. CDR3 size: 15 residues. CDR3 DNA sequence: TGTGCCAGCAGTCCGGGACTAGCGGGGACCGGGGAGCTGTTTTTT. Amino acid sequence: CASSPGLAGTGELFF.

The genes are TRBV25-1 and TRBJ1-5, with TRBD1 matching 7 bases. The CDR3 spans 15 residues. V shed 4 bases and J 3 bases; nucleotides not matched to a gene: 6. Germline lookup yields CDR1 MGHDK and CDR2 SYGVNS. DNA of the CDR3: TGTGCCAGCAGTGGGCGGGACAGCTACAATCAGCCCCAGCATTTT. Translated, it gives CASSGRDSYNQPQHF.

CDR3 sequence: CASSYSRSGGGEKLFF. The CDR3 DNA reads as TGTGCCAGCAGTTACTCTCGGTCGGGGGGTGGGGAAAAACTGTTTTTT. This chain joins TRBV6-5 and TRBJ1-4; D is possibly TRBD1 (5 bases). Trimming shortened V by 0 bases and J by 8 bases, and 16 bases separated the two germline ends. Per germline, CDR1 MNHEY and CDR2 SVGAGI. There are 16 residues in the CDR3.

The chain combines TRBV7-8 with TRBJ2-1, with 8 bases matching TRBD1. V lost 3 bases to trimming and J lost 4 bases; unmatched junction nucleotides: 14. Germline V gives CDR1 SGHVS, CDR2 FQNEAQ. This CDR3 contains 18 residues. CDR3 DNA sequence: TGTGCCAGCAGCTTTTCGAATTGGCAGGGGGCCCAATACAATGAGCAGTTCTTC. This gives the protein CASSFSNWQGAQYNEQFF.

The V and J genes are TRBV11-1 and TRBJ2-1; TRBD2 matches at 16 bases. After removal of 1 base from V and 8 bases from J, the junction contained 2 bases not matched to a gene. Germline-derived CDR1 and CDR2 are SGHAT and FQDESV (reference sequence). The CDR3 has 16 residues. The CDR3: CASSLGGTSGRDEQFF. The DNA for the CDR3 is TGTGCCAGCAGCTTAGGGGGGACTAGCGGGAGGGATGAGCAGTTCTTC.

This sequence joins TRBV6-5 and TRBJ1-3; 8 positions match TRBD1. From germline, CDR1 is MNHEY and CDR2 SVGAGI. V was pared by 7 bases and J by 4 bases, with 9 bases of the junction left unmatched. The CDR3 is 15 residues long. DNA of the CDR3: TGTGCCAGCATCTTACAGGGGGTATCGGGAAACACCATATATTTT. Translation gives CASILQGVSGNTIYF.

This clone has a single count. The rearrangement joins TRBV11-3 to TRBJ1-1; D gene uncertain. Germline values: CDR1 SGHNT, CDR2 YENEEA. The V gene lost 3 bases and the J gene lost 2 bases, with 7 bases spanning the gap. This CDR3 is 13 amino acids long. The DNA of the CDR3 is TGTGCCAGCAGCTTTAACAGCAACACTGAAGCTTTCTTT. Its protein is CASSFNSNTEAFF.

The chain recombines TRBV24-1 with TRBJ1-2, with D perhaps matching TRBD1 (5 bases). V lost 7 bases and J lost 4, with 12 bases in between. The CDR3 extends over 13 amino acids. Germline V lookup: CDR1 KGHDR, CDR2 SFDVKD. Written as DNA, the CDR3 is TGTGCCACCAGGGACGGAGGGGCCTATGGCTACACCTTC. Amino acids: CATRDGGAYGYTF.

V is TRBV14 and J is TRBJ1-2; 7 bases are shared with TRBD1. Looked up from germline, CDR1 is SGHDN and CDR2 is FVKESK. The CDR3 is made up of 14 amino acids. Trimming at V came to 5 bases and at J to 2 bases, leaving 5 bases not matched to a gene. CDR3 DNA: TGTGCCAGCAGCATACAGACAGGGAACTATGGCTACACCTTC. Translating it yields CASSIQTGNYGYTF.

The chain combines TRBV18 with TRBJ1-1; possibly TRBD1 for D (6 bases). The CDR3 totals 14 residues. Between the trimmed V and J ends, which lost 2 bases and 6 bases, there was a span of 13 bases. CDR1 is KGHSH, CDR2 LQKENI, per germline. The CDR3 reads CASSPDRTRAEAFF. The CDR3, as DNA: TGTGCCAGCTCACCAGACAGGACTCGGGCTGAAGCTTTCTTT.

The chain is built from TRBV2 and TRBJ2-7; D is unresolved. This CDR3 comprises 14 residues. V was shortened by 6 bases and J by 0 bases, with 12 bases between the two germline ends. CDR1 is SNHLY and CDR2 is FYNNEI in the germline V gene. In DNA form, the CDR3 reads TGTGCCAGCAGCGCGTTTGAGAGCTCCTACGAGCAGTACTTC. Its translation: CASSAFESSYEQYF.

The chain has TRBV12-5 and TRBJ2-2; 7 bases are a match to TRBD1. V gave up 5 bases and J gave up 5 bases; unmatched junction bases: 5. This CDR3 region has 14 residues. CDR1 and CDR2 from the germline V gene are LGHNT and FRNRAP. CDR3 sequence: CASGGDSGTGELFF. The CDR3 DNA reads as TGTGCTAGTGGTGGGGACAGTGGGACCGGGGAGCTGTTTTTT.

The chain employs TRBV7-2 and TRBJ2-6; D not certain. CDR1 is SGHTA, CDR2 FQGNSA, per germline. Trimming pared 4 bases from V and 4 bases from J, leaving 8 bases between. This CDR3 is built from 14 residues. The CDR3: CASSYSSGANVLTF. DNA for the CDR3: TGTGCCAGCAGCTATAGTTCCGGGGCCAACGTCCTGACTTTC.

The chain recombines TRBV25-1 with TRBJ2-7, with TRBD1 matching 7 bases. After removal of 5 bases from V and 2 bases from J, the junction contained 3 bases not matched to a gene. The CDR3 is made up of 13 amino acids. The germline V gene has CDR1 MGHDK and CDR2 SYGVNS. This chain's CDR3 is CASSYRGPYEQYF. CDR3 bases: TGTGCCAGCAGTTACAGGGGTCCCTACGAGCAGTACTTC.

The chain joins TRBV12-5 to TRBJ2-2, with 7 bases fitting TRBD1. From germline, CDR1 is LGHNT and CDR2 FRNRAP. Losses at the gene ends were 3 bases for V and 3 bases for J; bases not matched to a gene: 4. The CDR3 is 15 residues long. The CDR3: CASGFGTADTGELFF. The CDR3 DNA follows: TGTGCTAGTGGTTTTGGGACAGCGGACACCGGGGAGCTGTTTTTT.

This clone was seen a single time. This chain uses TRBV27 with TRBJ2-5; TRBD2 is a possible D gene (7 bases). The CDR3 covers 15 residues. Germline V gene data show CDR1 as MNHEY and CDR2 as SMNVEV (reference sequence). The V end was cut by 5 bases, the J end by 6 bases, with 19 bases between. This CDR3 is CASSIGGGGTKTQYF. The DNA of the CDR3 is TGTGCCAGCAGTATAGGGGGGGGCGGGACAAAGACCCAGTACTTC.

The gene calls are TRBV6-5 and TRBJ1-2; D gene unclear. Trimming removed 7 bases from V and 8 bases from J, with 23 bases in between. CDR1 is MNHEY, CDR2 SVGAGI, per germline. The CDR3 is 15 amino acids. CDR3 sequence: CASTLEGSKGGGYTF. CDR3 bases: TGTGCCAGCACCCTAGAGGGCTCCAAGGGCGGAGGCTACACCTTC.

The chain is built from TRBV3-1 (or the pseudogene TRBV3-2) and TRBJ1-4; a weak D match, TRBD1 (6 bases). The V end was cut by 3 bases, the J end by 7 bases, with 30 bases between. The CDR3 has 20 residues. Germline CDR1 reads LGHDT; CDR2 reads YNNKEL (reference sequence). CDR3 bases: TGTGCCAGCAGCCAGATTCCCCGGGACATCATTATCCTATACTTTGAAAAACTGTTTTTT. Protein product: CASSQIPRDIIILYFEKLFF.